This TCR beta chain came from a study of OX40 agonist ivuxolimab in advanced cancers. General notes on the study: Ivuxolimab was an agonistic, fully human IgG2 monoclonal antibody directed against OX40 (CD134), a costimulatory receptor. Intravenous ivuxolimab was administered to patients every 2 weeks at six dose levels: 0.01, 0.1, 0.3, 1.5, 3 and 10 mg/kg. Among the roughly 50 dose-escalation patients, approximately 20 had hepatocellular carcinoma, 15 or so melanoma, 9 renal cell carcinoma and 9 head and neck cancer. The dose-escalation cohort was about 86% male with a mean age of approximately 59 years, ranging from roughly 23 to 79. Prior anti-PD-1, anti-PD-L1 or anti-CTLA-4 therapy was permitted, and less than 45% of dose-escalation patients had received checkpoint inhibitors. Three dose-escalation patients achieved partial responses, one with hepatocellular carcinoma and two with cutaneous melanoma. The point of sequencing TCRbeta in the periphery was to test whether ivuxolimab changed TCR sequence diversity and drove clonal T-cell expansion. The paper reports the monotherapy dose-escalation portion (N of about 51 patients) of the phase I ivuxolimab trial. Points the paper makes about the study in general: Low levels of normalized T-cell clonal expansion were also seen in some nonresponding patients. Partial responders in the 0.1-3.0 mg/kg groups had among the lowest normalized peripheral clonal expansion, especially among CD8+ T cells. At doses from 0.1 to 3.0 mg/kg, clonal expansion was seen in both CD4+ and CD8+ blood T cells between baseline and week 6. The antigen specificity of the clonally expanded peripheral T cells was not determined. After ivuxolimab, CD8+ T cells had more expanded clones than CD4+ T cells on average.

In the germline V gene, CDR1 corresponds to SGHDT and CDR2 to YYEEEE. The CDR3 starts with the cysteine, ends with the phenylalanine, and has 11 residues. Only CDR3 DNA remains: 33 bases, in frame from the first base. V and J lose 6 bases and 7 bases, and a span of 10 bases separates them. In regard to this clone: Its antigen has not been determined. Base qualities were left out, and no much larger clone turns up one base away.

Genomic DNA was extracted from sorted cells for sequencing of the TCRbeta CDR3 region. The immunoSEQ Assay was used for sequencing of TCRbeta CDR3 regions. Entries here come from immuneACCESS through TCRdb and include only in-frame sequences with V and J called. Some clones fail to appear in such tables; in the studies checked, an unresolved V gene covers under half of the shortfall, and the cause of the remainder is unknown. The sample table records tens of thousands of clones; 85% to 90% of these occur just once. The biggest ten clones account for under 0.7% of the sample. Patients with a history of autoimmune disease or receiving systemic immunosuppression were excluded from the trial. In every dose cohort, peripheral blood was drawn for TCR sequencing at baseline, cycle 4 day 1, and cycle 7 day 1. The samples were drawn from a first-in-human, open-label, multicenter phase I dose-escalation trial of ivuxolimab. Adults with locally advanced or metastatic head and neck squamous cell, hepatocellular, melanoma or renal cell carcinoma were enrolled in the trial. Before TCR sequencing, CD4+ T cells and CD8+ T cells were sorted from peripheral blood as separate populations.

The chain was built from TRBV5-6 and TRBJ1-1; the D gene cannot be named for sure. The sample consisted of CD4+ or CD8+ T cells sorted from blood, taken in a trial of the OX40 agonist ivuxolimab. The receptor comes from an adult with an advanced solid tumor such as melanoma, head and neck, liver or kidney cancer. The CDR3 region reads CASTLGLEAFF. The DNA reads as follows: TGTGCCAGCACCTTAGGGCTTGAAGCTTTCTTT.